The 9 T cell receptor beta chains below all came from one sample that was sequenced in a study of HIV-infected patients and healthy controls. A single record per CDR3 protein comes from TCRdb applying MiXCR to the 5' RACE reads. The sample holds approximately 64,000 distinct CDR3 sequences, about 19% seen once. The sequencing sample was made of CD4+ T cells from blood. These receptors all come from a human donor in good health.

This chain connects TRBV20-1 to TRBJ2-5, with 11 positions matching TRBD1. The CDR3 contains 13 residues. V gave up 5 bases and J gave up 4 bases; unmatched junction bases: 3. Germline V gene sequence: CDR1 DFQATT, CDR2 SNEGSKA (reference sequence). The CDR3, as DNA: TGCAGTGCTCCGGACAGGGGGCTAGAGACCCAGTACTTC. Its protein product is CSAPDRGLETQYF.

By share, this clonotype ranks as medium-sized. This chain's CDR3 is CASSRGREKLFF. The CDR3 DNA follows: TGTGCCAGCTCGAGAGGGCGTGAAAAACTGTTTTTT. The chain employs TRBV2 and TRBJ1-4; D unresolved. The CDR3 consists of 12 residues. Trimming took 8 bases from V and 7 from J, leaving 11 bases between them. Per the germline V gene, CDR1 is SNHLY and CDR2 is FYNNEI.

The chain has TRBV12-3 or TRBV12-4 and TRBJ1-3; no clear D gene. V was shortened by 9 bases and J by 0 bases, with 12 bases between the two germline ends. The CDR3 length is 14 residues. The CDR3 region is CASCGPSSGNTIYF. The CDR3 nucleotides are TGTGCCAGTTGCGGACCGAGCTCTGGAAACACCATATATTTT.

The V and J genes are TRBV4-1 and TRBJ2-3, with 8 bases aligning to TRBD2. Germline CDR1 reads MGHRA; CDR2 reads YSYEKL. V trimming: 0 bases; J trimming: 0 bases; junction bases outside the gene matches: 8. CDR3 size: 18 residues. CDR3 loop: CASSQDELAGFSTDTQYF. For the CDR3, the DNA is TGCGCCAGCAGCCAAGACGAATTAGCGGGGTTTAGCACAGATACGCAGTATTTT.

CDR3 sequence reads: CASALFTGFAETQYF. Written as DNA, the CDR3 is TGTGCTAGTGCCCTCTTTACAGGGTTTGCGGAGACCCAGTACTTC. The chain uses TRBV12-5 and TRBJ2-5, with D possibly TRBD1 on 6 matching bases. The CDR3 spans 15 residues. The germline V gene has CDR1 LGHNT and CDR2 FRNRAP. Deletions cut 7 bases from V and 5 bases from J, with 20 bases between.

This clonotype appeared many times. CDR3 sequence: CASSLSGAETQYF. The CDR3 nucleotides read TGTGCCAGCAGTTTGTCGGGAGCAGAGACCCAGTACTTC. The chain combines TRBV28 with TRBJ2-5; D perhaps matches TRBD2 (6 bases). Germline loops: CDR1 MDHEN, CDR2 SYDVKM. The V gene lost 3 bases and the J gene lost 4 bases, with 9 bases spanning the gap. The CDR3 is 13 residues long.

In this sample, this clonotype turned up many times. The chain carries TRBV11-2 and TRBJ1-6; the D gene is possibly TRBD1 (5 bases). The V gene's germline CDR1 is SGHAT and CDR2 FQNNGV. Trimming took off 3 bases at V and 5 bases at J, with 11 bases between the two ends. This CDR3 has 15 residues. The CDR3 coding sequence is TGTGCCAGCAGCTTTGAGCAGGGAGATAATTCACCCCTCCACTTT. Protein product: CASSFEQGDNSPLHF.

This clonotype was observed a handful of times. This chain uses TRBV12-3 or TRBV12-4 with TRBJ1-5, with no clear D. CDR3 length equals 14 residues. Trimming removed 7 bases at V and 6 bases at J, with 16 bases between. CDR3 protein: CASTLWGFGQPQHF. The CDR3 nucleotides are TGTGCCAGCACCCTATGGGGTTTCGGTCAGCCCCAGCATTTT.

Here the CDR3 DNA reads TGTGCCAGCAGTTACCGGGGGGATGAGCAGTTCTTC. This encodes CASSYRGDEQFF. This chain links TRBV6-6 with TRBJ2-1; 7 bases align to TRBD2. This CDR3 comprises 12 residues. The ends lost 2 bases at V and 8 bases at J; junction bases unmatched: 0. Looked up from germline, CDR1 is MNHNY and CDR2 is SVGAGI (reference sequence).